This TCR beta chain was sequenced during a study of cytomegalovirus exposure and HLA in healthy donors. Study information: The 120 validation repertoires, a later analysis reported, used the same platform as the approximately 630 first-cohort repertoires.

CDR3 length equals 18 residues. Trimming took 2 bases from V and 0 from J; bases not matched to a gene: 7. CDR1 and CDR2 (germline): MDHEN, SYDVKM. Notes on this clone: Its antigen is unknown.

TCRdb's copy holds only in-frame clones and misses some; the assay was immunoSEQ multiplex PCR. The sample contains 150,000 to 200,000 clones, 85% of which appear only once. Study-wide findings and caveats: Altogether, some 170 TCR beta chains were recorded as cytomegalovirus-associated.

The chain links TRBV28 to TRBJ2-6, with 7 bases matching TRBD1. Material for sequencing was PBMCs. This receptor was taken from a man younger than 35 in good health and CMV-seropositive. This CDR3 is CASSLDRVISSGANVLTF. The CDR3 DNA reads TGTGCCAGCAGTTTAGACAGGGTCATCAGCTCTGGGGCCAACGTCCTGACTTTC.